This record covers a single TCR beta chain. No antigen is known for it. V gave up 3 bases and J gave up 10 bases; unmatched junction bases: 14. The CDR3 is 15 amino acids. The V gene's germline CDR1 is DFQATT and CDR2 SNEGSKA (reference sequence). MiXCR, run by TCRdb on the RT-PCR reads, gives a single entry per CDR3 protein. Among 550,000 to 800,000 distinct CDR3 sequences listed, about 15% were seen once. This record belongs to a study of response to subunit inactivated influenza vaccine. General study points: The authors proposed limited new T cell recruitment per seasonal influenza vaccination.

This rearrangement joins TRBV20-1 to TRBJ2-1; the match to TRBD2 covers 8 bases. The receptor was derived from a man aged 45-65 years who received an inactivated influenza vaccine. The input for sequencing was PBMCs from blood, taken 14 days before vaccination. The CDR3 spells CSASGEAGGIGEQFF. In nucleotides, the CDR3 is TGCAGTGCTAGTGGGGAGGCGGGAGGAATCGGGGAGCAGTTCTTC.